This T cell receptor (beta chain) was profiled in a study of CD8+ T cells in alopecia areata. General study findings and limits: Sequencing of scalp tissue also captures the resident alphabeta T cells of normal skin. Mice gave a clearer picture of TCR sharing than patients did, possibly for HLA-related reasons.

Per germline, CDR1 SNHLY and CDR2 FYNNEI. Trimming took off 2 bases at V and 10 bases at J, with 17 bases between the two ends. The CDR3 covers 14 residues. In the case of this clone: What it binds is not known.

Lesional scalp punch biopsies and peripheral blood were collected from alopecia areata patients. PBMC-derived CD4+ and CD8+ T cells were sorted. Extracted from the samples, RNA was reverse transcribed into cDNA to serve as the sequencing template. Measured with immunoSEQ multiplex PCR; TCRdb has only the in-frame clones, and not every one. In the table there are around 69,000 clones, under 75% of which are singletons. The source is a human donor with alopecia areata. This sample comprised CD8+ T cells sorted from blood, obtained at week 0. The J gene is TRBJ1-2, the V gene TRBV2; D remains unclear. In DNA form, the CDR3 reads TGTGCCAGCAGTGAATCGGCGGGCTTGCGTGACTACACCTTC. Its translation is CASSESAGLRDYTF.